The 25 T cell receptor beta chains below were found in one sample sequenced in a study of T cell responses to AZD1222 COVID-19 vaccine. Data came from immunoSEQ multiplex PCR; TCRdb stores just in-frame clones and leaves some out. The sample contains 70,000 to 95,000 clones, 91% of which appear only once. This specimen consisted of peripheral blood, obtained 28 days after the second AZD1222 dose. The receptors were sampled from an adult who received the AZD1222 COVID-19 vaccine.

This clone appeared once. The V call is TRBV28, the J call TRBJ1-2; maybe TRBD1 (5 bases). This CDR3 region has 15 residues. Germline V gives CDR1 MDHEN, CDR2 SYDVKM. V lost 5 bases and J lost 0, with 13 bases in between. The CDR3 loop is CASSQGPGANYGYTF. Written as DNA, the CDR3 is TGTGCCAGCAGTCAGGGCCCAGGTGCTAACTATGGCTACACCTTC.

The chain uses TRBV28 and TRBJ1-4, with D possibly matching TRBD1 (5 bases). The CDR3 has 15 amino acids. Germline V gives CDR1 MDHEN, CDR2 SYDVKM. V was trimmed by 6 bases and J by 8 bases, leaving 19 bases between them. Written as DNA, the CDR3 is TGTGCCAGCAGGGGGGGGACGGCTGGGAGGGAAAAACTGTTTTTT. Translated: CASRGGTAGREKLFF.

In this sample, this clone turned up a few times. The gene calls are TRBV6-4 and TRBJ2-1; D perhaps matches TRBD2 (6 bases). V lost 6 bases and J lost 6, with 15 bases in between. Germline V gene lookup returns CDR1 MRHNA and CDR2 SNTAGT. The CDR3 is 14 residues long. The CDR3, as DNA: TGTGCCAGCAGCGGGACTGCCTCTCTCAATGAGCAGTTCTTC. Encoded protein: CASSGTASLNEQFF.

V and J are TRBV5-1 and TRBJ2-2; 10 positions match TRBD2. The CDR3 spans 15 residues. V dropped 6 bases and J dropped 4; count of bases not matched to a gene: 6. Germline assignment: CDR1 SGHRS and CDR2 YFSETQ. CDR3 residues: CASTSGSLITGELFF. The CDR3, as DNA: TGCGCCAGCACTAGCGGGAGCCTAATCACCGGGGAGCTGTTTTTT.

The chain joins TRBV30 to TRBJ2-1; tentative D call: TRBD2 (6 bases). V lost 0 bases and J lost 7, with 13 bases in between. Per germline, CDR1 GTSNPN and CDR2 SVGIG (reference sequence). This CDR3 is built from 14 residues. The CDR3 spells CAWSVAGYKNEQFF. CDR3 nucleotides: TGTGCCTGGAGTGTCGCGGGATATAAAAATGAGCAGTTCTTC.

The chain joins TRBV24-1 to TRBJ2-3; D ambiguous. CDR1 is KGHDR and CDR2 is SFDVKD in the germline V gene. The CDR3 totals 15 residues. Trimming stripped 2 bases from V and 1 base from J, with 9 bases between. The CDR3 region is CATSDYSGGTDTQYF. The CDR3, as DNA: TGTGCCACCAGTGATTACAGTGGGGGCACAGATACGCAGTATTTT.

This chain links TRBV20-1 with TRBJ1-3; unclear D gene. Looked up from germline, CDR1 is DFQATT and CDR2 is SNEGSKA (reference sequence). The CDR3 is 11 amino acids. Trimming removed 4 bases from V and 11 bases from J, with 12 bases in between. The CDR3 DNA follows: TGCAGTGCTACAGAATCCCGGGCCATATATTTT. The encoded protein is CSATESRAIYF.

This rearrangement joins TRBV30 to TRBJ1-2; the D is unclear. The CDR3 runs to 16 residues. The V gene lost 3 bases and the J gene lost 0 bases, with 17 bases spanning the gap. Germline CDR1 GTSNPN, CDR2 SVGIG (reference sequence). DNA of the CDR3: TGTGCCTGGAGAACATTGGACCTTTTGGCTAACTATGGCTACACCTTC. Its protein product is CAWRTLDLLANYGYTF. The complete variable domain, with remaining parts taken from reference TRBV30 and TRBJ1-2, reads SQTIHQWPATLVQPVGSPLSLECTVEGTSNPNLYWYRQAAGRGLQLLFYSVGIGQISSEVPQNLSASRPQDRQFILSSKKLLLSDSGFYLCAWRTLDLLANYGYTFGSGTRLTVV.

This chain connects TRBV7-2 to TRBJ1-6; D unclear. This CDR3 region has 14 residues. With 2 bases removed from V and 8 bases from J, the gap between germline ends came to 10 bases. The V gene's germline CDR1 is SGHTA and CDR2 FQGNSA. The CDR3 DNA reads TGTGCCAGCAGCTTATACAGCAGTGATTCACCCCTCCACTTT. Translated, it gives CASSLYSSDSPLHF.

This sequence joins TRBV27 and TRBJ2-7; 8 bases are shared with TRBD2. The CDR3 is 20 amino acids. J gave up 2 bases and V 2 bases, and 20 bases lay outside the gene matches. Germline CDR1 reads MNHEY; CDR2 reads SMNVEV (reference sequence). CDR3 DNA: TGTGCCAGCAGTTTAGAACTTAAAGGAAAAGCGGGGACTAGAACCTACGAGCAGTACTTC. Residues: CASSLELKGKAGTRTYEQYF.

The rearrangement uses TRBV10-3 and TRBJ2-7; D unresolved. V was trimmed by 3 bases and J by 3 bases, leaving 12 bases between them. The CDR3 length is 14 residues. In germline, CDR1 is ENHRY, CDR2 SYGVKD. The DNA for the CDR3 is TGTGCCATCAGTGATGGACCGGGCGGCTACGAGCAGTACTTC. Translation: CAISDGPGGYEQYF.

The rearrangement joins TRBV6-5 to TRBJ2-7; D gene unclear. The CDR3 runs to 14 residues. Germline CDR1 is MNHEY and CDR2 is SVGAGI. Trimming took off 6 bases at V and 5 bases at J, with 17 bases between the two ends. The CDR3 sequence is CASSKRASTNEQYF. CDR3 DNA: TGTGCCAGCAGCAAAAGGGCTAGTACAAACGAGCAGTACTTC.

The chain recombines TRBV19 with TRBJ2-5, with 10 bases fitting TRBD2. The CDR3 covers 15 residues. The germline gives CDR1 LNHDA, CDR2 SQIVND (reference sequence). The V segment lost 4 bases and the J segment 5 bases; nucleotides outside the gene matches: 7. CDR3 sequence: CASSRGLAGEETQYF. The CDR3 DNA follows: TGTGCCAGTAGTAGGGGTCTAGCGGGAGAGGAGACCCAGTACTTC. Drawing the rest from reference TRBV19 and TRBJ2-5, the complete variable domain is DGGITQSPKYLFRKEGQNVTLSCEQNLNHDAMYWYRQDPGQGLRLIYYSQIVNDFQKGDIAEGYSVSREKKESFPLTVTSAQKNPTAFYLCASSRGLAGEETQYFGPGTRLLVL.

J is TRBJ1-6 and V is TRBV7-2; D perhaps matches TRBD1 (6 bases). Looked up from germline, CDR1 is SGHTA and CDR2 is FQGNSA. The V and J ends lost 5 bases and 7 bases respectively, with 15 bases between them. The CDR3 totals 15 residues. CDR3 sequence reads: CASSLKGGVNSPLHF. The DNA for the CDR3 is TGTGCCAGCAGCCTAAAAGGGGGTGTAAATTCACCCCTCCACTTT.

The chain employs TRBV6-5 and TRBJ2-3, with D perhaps being TRBD1 or TRBD2 (5 bases each). In germline, CDR1 is MNHEY, CDR2 SVGAGI. Deletions cut 2 bases from V and 2 bases from J, with 14 bases between. The CDR3 consists of 16 residues. Here the CDR3 DNA reads TGTGCCAGCAGTTACAGAGGGACCCGGGCCACAGATACGCAGTATTTT. Its translation: CASSYRGTRATDTQYF.

The chain is built from TRBV6-6 and TRBJ2-7; 12 bases agree with TRBD1. The CDR3 runs to 15 residues. Trimming removed 6 bases from V and 5 bases from J; junction bases left unmatched: 8. Per the germline V gene, CDR1 is MNHNY and CDR2 is SVGAGI (reference sequence). The DNA of the CDR3 is TGTGCCAGCAGCGCCGGGACAGGGGGCTTCCACGAGCAGTACTTC. Residues: CASSAGTGGFHEQYF.

This clone has just one count. The V gene is TRBV5-1, the J gene TRBJ2-3, with D possibly being TRBD1 or TRBD2 (6 bases each). This CDR3 is 15 amino acids long. Trimming cost V 0 bases and J 2 bases, with 10 bases left between them. In germline, CDR1 is SGHRS, CDR2 YFSETQ. CDR3 region: CASSLASGATDTQYF. The CDR3 region has the DNA TGCGCCAGCAGCTTGGCATCGGGGGCCACAGATACGCAGTATTTT.

This clone was observed once. This chain connects TRBV9 to TRBJ1-2, with 9 bases that match TRBD1. With 4 bases clipped from V and 2 bases from J, the junction kept 6 bases outside the gene matches. CDR1 SGDLS and CDR2 YYNGEE come from the germline V gene. This CDR3 contains 15 residues. CDR3: CASSTWTGANYGYTF. The CDR3 region has the DNA TGTGCCAGCAGCACCTGGACAGGGGCGAACTATGGCTACACCTTC.

The V gene is TRBV20-1, the J gene TRBJ2-7; a possible D gene is TRBD2 (5 bases). Trimming shortened V by 3 bases and J by 0 bases, and 21 bases separated the two germline ends. The CDR3 runs 17 residues. Germline values: CDR1 DFQATT, CDR2 SNEGSKA (reference sequence). Here the CDR3 reads CSASGERYSLASYEQYF. The CDR3 nucleotides read TGCAGTGCTAGTGGGGAGAGATACAGCCTCGCCTCCTACGAGCAGTACTTC.

The V gene is TRBV6-5, the J gene TRBJ2-1; D not resolved. The CDR3 covers 11 residues. Looked up from germline, CDR1 is MNHEY and CDR2 is SVGAGI. V lost 2 bases, J lost 5 bases, and 1 base lay in between. Here the CDR3 DNA reads TGTGCCAGCAGTTACCACAATGAGCAGTTCTTC. Translating it yields CASSYHNEQFF.

This clone is a singleton in its sample. This chain uses TRBV5-1 with TRBJ1-1, with a tentative D call TRBD1 (6 bases). CDR1 is SGHRS and CDR2 is YFSETQ in the germline V gene. The CDR3 is made up of 14 amino acids. V was cut by 4 bases and J by 1 base, with 11 bases left in between. The CDR3 reads CASSTGQQNTEAFF. The CDR3 DNA is TGCGCCAGCAGCACCGGACAGCAGAACACTGAAGCTTTCTTT.

The chain carries TRBV11-3 and TRBJ2-2, with unresolved D. V lost 4 bases and J 1 base, leaving 7 bases between the germline ends. This CDR3 has 14 amino acids. CDR1 is SGHNT, CDR2 YENEEA, per germline. Written as DNA, the CDR3 is TGTGCCAGCAGCTCCAACAGGAACACCGGGGAGCTGTTTTTT. This encodes CASSSNRNTGELFF.

This clone was observed once. The V gene is TRBV18, the J gene TRBJ1-1; 11 bases are shared with TRBD1. V lost 3 bases, J lost 11 bases, and 8 bases stayed unmatched. Germline V gene data show CDR1 as KGHSH and CDR2 as LQKENI. CDR3 length equals 14 residues. Here the CDR3 DNA reads TGTGCCAGCTCACCGGTGACCGGGACAGGGGGGGCTTTCTTT. It yields the protein CASSPVTGTGGAFF. Complete variable domain (other parts from reference TRBV18 and TRBJ1-1): NAGVMQNPRHLVRRRGQEARLRCSPMKGHSHVYWYRQLPEEGLKFMVYLQKENIIDESGMPKERFSAEFPKEGPSILRIQQVVRGDSAAYFCASSPVTGTGGAFFGQGTRLTVV.

The genes are TRBV14 and TRBJ2-3; D might be TRBD2 (6 bases). Germline loops: CDR1 SGHDN, CDR2 FVKESK. The V end lost 8 bases, the J end lost 2 bases, and 14 bases lay between the germline ends. The CDR3 contains 14 residues. CDR3 nucleotides: TGTGCCAGCCGACTTAGCGGCACCACAGATACGCAGTATTTT. Translating gives CASRLSGTTDTQYF.

This CDR3 is CASSGGVGTEAFF. The CDR3 nucleotides read TGCGCCAGCAGTGGCGGGGTGGGCACTGAAGCTTTCTTT. The V gene is TRBV5-1, the J gene TRBJ1-1; D unresolved. The CDR3 has 13 amino acids. From germline, CDR1 is SGHRS and CDR2 YFSETQ. V gave up 5 bases and J gave up 4 bases, with 12 bases separating them.